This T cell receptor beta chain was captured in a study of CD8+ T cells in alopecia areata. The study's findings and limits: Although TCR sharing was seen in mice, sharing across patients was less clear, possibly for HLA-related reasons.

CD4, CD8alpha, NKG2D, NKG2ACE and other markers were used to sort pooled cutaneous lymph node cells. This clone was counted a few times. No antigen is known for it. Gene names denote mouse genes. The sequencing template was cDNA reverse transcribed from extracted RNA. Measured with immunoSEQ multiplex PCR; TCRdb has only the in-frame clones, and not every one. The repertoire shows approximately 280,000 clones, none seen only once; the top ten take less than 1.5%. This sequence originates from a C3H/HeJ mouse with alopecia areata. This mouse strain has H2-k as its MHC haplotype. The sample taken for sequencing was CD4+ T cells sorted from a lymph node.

The chain's CDR3 is CASSQSGGLDTQYF. The sequenced part of the CDR3 DNA is TGTGCCAGCAGCCAATCGGGGGGGTTGGAC. The chain employs TRBV5 and TRBJ2-5; TRBD2 agrees at 7 bases. The CDR3 end is not reached by the read, which stops 4 residues before it; the germline J gene fills it in. This CDR3 is built from 14 residues. Per germline, CDR1 LGHNA and CDR2 YNLKQL (reference sequence).